Below are 32 T cell receptor beta chains sequenced from a single sample in a study of cytomegalovirus exposure and HLA in healthy donors. Both 60 Vbeta primers and 13 Jbeta primers went into the PCR. Clones were sequenced by immunoSEQ multiplex PCR, and TCRdb holds only the in-frame ones, with some missing. The sample carries about 200,000 clones, more than 75% recorded once. The specimen sequenced was PBMCs. These receptor sequences come from a male donor in good health and CMV-seropositive.

The chain employs TRBV7-9 and TRBJ2-1; 9 positions agree with TRBD1. CDR1 and CDR2 from the germline V gene are SEHNR and FQNEAQ (reference sequence). The J segment lost 8 bases and the V segment lost 4 bases, leaving 12 bases of the junction unmatched. This CDR3 spans 16 amino acids. Here the CDR3 reads CASSSRDRDSLDEQFF. Here the CDR3 DNA reads TGTGCCAGCAGCTCCCGGGACAGGGATTCGTTGGATGAGCAGTTCTTC. The full variable domain, completed using reference TRBV7-9 and TRBJ2-1, is DTGVSQNPRHKITKRGQNVTFRCDPISEHNRLYWYRQTLGQGPEFLTYFQNEAQLEKSRLLSDRFSAERPKGSFSTLEIQRTEQGDSAMYLCASSSRDRDSLDEQFFGPGTRLTVL.

This rearrangement joins TRBV4-3 to TRBJ1-5; 9 bases agree with TRBD1. The germline CDR1 and CDR2 sequences are LGHNA and YSLEER. Germline trimming cut 3 bases from V and 7 bases from J; bases unmatched to any gene: 4. The CDR3 runs 14 residues. CDR3 protein: CASSQGQGPQPQHF. The CDR3 coding sequence is TGCGCCAGCAGCCAGGGACAGGGACCCCAGCCCCAGCATTTT.

V is TRBV30 and J is TRBJ1-6, with a possible D match to TRBD1 (5 bases). Germline assignment: CDR1 GTSNPN and CDR2 SVGIG (reference sequence). Trimming stripped 2 bases from V and 10 bases from J, with 15 bases between. This CDR3 has 14 residues. The CDR3 is CAWSTTWRDSPLHF. In DNA, the CDR3 is TGTGCCTGGAGTACGACGTGGAGGGACTCACCCCTCCACTTT.

V usage is TRBV5-1 and J usage is TRBJ2-7; 9 bases map to TRBD1. V was clipped by 4 bases and J by 1 base; unmatched bases: 9. The CDR3 covers 16 residues. CDR1 SGHRS and CDR2 YFSETQ come from the germline V gene. For the CDR3, the DNA is TGCGCCAGCAGCAGAAACTGGGACAGGGAATCCTACGAGCAGTACTTC. Its translation: CASSRNWDRESYEQYF.

The sample holds a few counts of this clone. J is TRBJ1-4 and V is TRBV6-6, with a tentative D call TRBD1 (6 bases). The CDR3 spans 15 residues. CDR1 is MNHNY and CDR2 is SVGAGI in the germline V gene (reference sequence). V was cut by 4 bases and J by 8 bases, with 17 bases left in between. CDR3 sequence: CASSSYRASGEKLFF. The DNA of the CDR3 is TGTGCCAGCAGTTCCTACAGGGCATCGGGGGAAAAACTGTTTTTT.

CDR3 sequence: CASSDSIPYEQYF. CDR3 nucleotides: TGCGCCAGCTCGGACTCGATCCCCTACGAGCAGTACTTC. The V and J genes are TRBV5-1 and TRBJ2-7, with a weak D call TRBD2 (5 bases). The length of the CDR3 is 13 residues. Germline CDR1 and CDR2: SGHRS and YFSETQ. V was trimmed by 7 bases and J by 2 bases, leaving 13 bases between them.

This chain links TRBV19 with TRBJ2-5; D gene ambiguous. Between the trimmed V and J ends, which lost 4 bases and 0 bases, there was a span of 6 bases. Germline CDR1 reads LNHDA; CDR2 reads SQIVND (reference sequence). CDR3 length: 13 residues. In nucleotides, the CDR3 is TGTGCCAGTAGTAAGAACTACCAAGAGACCCAGTACTTC. Amino acids: CASSKNYQETQYF.

The V gene is TRBV27, the J gene TRBJ2-2; D unclear. V lost 5 bases and J lost 0, with 10 bases in between. The CDR3 covers 15 residues. CDR1 and CDR2 (germline): MNHEY, SMNVEV (reference sequence). The CDR3 DNA is TGTGCCAGCAGTAAGACTGACCCGAACACCGGGGAGCTGTTTTTT. Residues: CASSKTDPNTGELFF.

A single count supports this clone. V usage is TRBV9 and J usage is TRBJ1-3, with D uncertain. Trimming removed 0 bases from V and 7 bases from J, with 11 bases in between. Per germline, CDR1 SGDLS and CDR2 YYNGEE. The CDR3 totals 14 residues. Here the CDR3 reads CASSVGPAANTIYF. DNA of the CDR3: TGTGCCAGCAGCGTAGGCCCAGCGGCTAACACCATATATTTT.

CDR3 sequence reads: CASSVVTSGRLDTQYF. The CDR3 DNA follows: TGTGCCAGCAGCGTCGTTACTAGCGGGAGGCTCGATACGCAGTATTTT. The chain joins TRBV9 to TRBJ2-3, with 12 bases that match TRBD2. CDR3 size: 16 residues. V gave up 2 bases and J gave up 6 bases; unmatched junction bases: 7. The germline V gene encodes CDR1 SGDLS and CDR2 YYNGEE.

V gene TRBV5-1 combines with J gene TRBJ1-1; TRBD1 might be the D (6 bases). The CDR3 has 17 amino acids. From germline, CDR1 is SGHRS and CDR2 YFSETQ. The V end was cut by 4 bases, the J end by 7 bases, with 26 bases between. The CDR3 bases are TGCGCCAGCAGCCCCGGGGGGGCAGGGAGTGCTCCCTTTGAAGCTTTCTTT. Encoded protein: CASSPGGAGSAPFEAFF.

CDR3 protein: CATIAGVLIEQYF. CDR3 sequence (DNA): TGTGCCACCATCGCGGGAGTTTTAATCGAGCAGTACTTC. The V gene is TRBV6-5, the J gene TRBJ2-7; 7 positions match TRBD2. The length of the CDR3 is 13 residues. With 10 bases clipped from V and 6 bases from J, the junction kept 12 bases outside the gene matches. Per germline, CDR1 MNHEY and CDR2 SVGAGI.

This clone has only one observation. The CDR3 DNA follows: TGTGCCAGCAATGGCGGGGGCACAGATACGCAGTATTTT. It is translated as CASNGGGTDTQYF. This chain joins TRBV9 and TRBJ2-3; tentative D call: TRBD2 (6 bases). The CDR3 loop spans 13 amino acids. Trimming cost V 6 bases and J 1 base, with 9 bases left between them. The germline V gene encodes CDR1 SGDLS and CDR2 YYNGEE.

The chain couples TRBV6-5 to TRBJ2-7; weak D call: TRBD1 (6 bases). The CDR3 spans 13 residues. The V and J ends lost 8 bases and 5 bases respectively, with 16 bases between them. Germline V gives CDR1 MNHEY, CDR2 SVGAGI. The CDR3 DNA sequence: TGTGCCAGCGGGGCCTCGACAGGTAACGAGCAGTACTTC. This encodes CASGASTGNEQYF.

The DNA of the CDR3 is TGTGCCAGTAGTGTCGACAGGGGCGGGGGCAATCAGCCCCAGCATTTT. This encodes CASSVDRGGGNQPQHF. This chain links TRBV19 with TRBJ1-5, with 8 positions matching TRBD1. Germline V lookup: CDR1 LNHDA, CDR2 SQIVND (reference sequence). The CDR3 is 16 amino acids. V gave up 5 bases and J gave up 2 bases; unmatched junction bases: 8.

This sequence joins TRBV18 and TRBJ2-5, with D perhaps matching TRBD1 (6 bases). Germline CDR1 is KGHSH and CDR2 is LQKENI. Trimming removed 3 bases from V and 4 bases from J, with 15 bases in between. This CDR3 contains 15 residues. CDR3 sequence reads: CASSPQTGTLETQYF. The CDR3, as DNA: TGTGCCAGCTCACCCCAAACCGGGACATTAGAGACCCAGTACTTC.

This clone came up a few times. The chain uses TRBV2 and TRBJ2-4; TRBD2 aligns across 8 bases. Germline CDR1 reads SNHLY; CDR2 reads FYNNEI. The CDR3 is 13 amino acids. J lost 9 bases, V lost 4 bases, and 5 bases had no gene match. The CDR3 spells CASSAARGGIQYF. The CDR3 region has the DNA TGTGCCAGCAGTGCGGCCCGGGGGGGCATTCAGTACTTC.

Concerning this clone itself: The DNA is left out, because the CDR3 cannot be placed on it with certainty; the CDR3 is given as TCRdb lists it. The chain has TRBV12-5 and TRBJ2-5; the table's D call TRBD2 went unverified against the DNA. The CDR3 numbers 20 amino acids, ends counted. Germline lookup yields CDR1 LGHNT and CDR2 FRNRAP. The CDR3 here is CASGPGGLTSGTSAAETQYF.

The chain joins TRBV7-9 to TRBJ2-7; 12 bases agree with TRBD1. The CDR3 extends over 14 amino acids. With 5 bases clipped from V and 5 bases from J, the junction kept 4 bases outside the gene matches. Germline V gene sequence: CDR1 SEHNR, CDR2 FQNEAQ (reference sequence). CDR3 amino acids: CASSRDRGRHEQYF. The CDR3 DNA is TGTGCCAGCAGCAGGGACAGGGGGCGCCACGAGCAGTACTTC.

This chain connects TRBV10-3 to TRBJ2-3; D gene unclear. The V gene's germline CDR1 is ENHRY and CDR2 SYGVKD. Trimming cost V 6 bases and J 5 bases, with 6 bases left between them. CDR3 length: 11 residues. The CDR3 nucleotides read TGTGCCATCAGCCAGGAAGATACGCAGTATTTT. Amino acid sequence: CAISQEDTQYF.

The CDR3 region is CASSPAVVSGTEAFF. In nucleotides, the CDR3 is TGCGCCAGCAGCCCAGCGGTCGTTTCGGGCACTGAAGCTTTCTTT. The chain carries TRBV5-1 and TRBJ1-1; D unclear. V was shortened by 4 bases and J by 4 bases, with 17 bases between the two germline ends. CDR1 and CDR2 (germline): SGHRS, YFSETQ. The CDR3 contains 15 residues.

The chain employs TRBV2 and TRBJ2-3, with a tentative D call TRBD2 (6 bases). CDR1 is SNHLY, CDR2 FYNNEI, per germline. Trimming shortened V by 5 bases and J by 8 bases, and 20 bases separated the two germline ends. The CDR3 loop spans 15 amino acids. The CDR3 sequence is CASSTPGLRAGTQYF. The DNA of the CDR3 is TGTGCCAGCAGTACTCCGGGACTCCGGGCAGGTACGCAGTATTTT.

This clone was counted a few times. The chain uses TRBV9 and TRBJ2-5; tentative D call: TRBD2 (6 bases). CDR1 SGDLS and CDR2 YYNGEE come from the germline V gene. This CDR3 spans 18 amino acids. V was cut by 0 bases and J by 3 bases, with 21 bases left in between. The CDR3 here is CASSVEPYRRGSEETQYF. CDR3 coding DNA: TGTGCCAGCAGCGTAGAACCCTATCGGAGGGGATCCGAAGAGACCCAGTACTTC.

This chain uses TRBV10-3 with TRBJ2-2; 8 nucleotides agree with TRBD1. V lost 5 bases to trimming and J lost 1 base; unmatched junction nucleotides: 3. The CDR3 covers 15 residues. CDR1 and CDR2 (germline): ENHRY, SYGVKD. The DNA for the CDR3 is TGTGCCATCAGTACAGGGGGAGGGAACACCGGGGAGCTGTTTTTT. Translation gives CAISTGGGNTGELFF.

The gene calls are TRBV28 and TRBJ1-3; D is ambiguous. V was trimmed by 6 bases and J by 5 bases, leaving 17 bases between them. Germline CDR1 and CDR2: MDHEN and SYDVKM. The CDR3 sequence is 15 residues long. The CDR3 loop is CASREARIPRNTIYF. The CDR3 DNA reads as TGTGCCAGCAGAGAGGCAAGAATACCTCGAAACACCATATATTTT. Based on the CDR3 plus reference TRBV28 and TRBJ1-3, the full variable domain is DVKVTQSSRYLVKRTGEKVFLECVQDMDHENMFWYRQDPGLGLRLIYFSYDVKMKEKGDIPEGYSVSREKKERFSLILESASTNQTSMYLCASREARIPRNTIYFGEGSWLTVV.

On this clone itself: The sample has other DNA sequences that encode this CDR3 too. The V call is TRBV2, the J call TRBJ2-7; D gene unclear. The V gene's germline CDR1 is SNHLY and CDR2 FYNNEI. This CDR3 comprises 12 residues. V was trimmed by 3 bases and J by 6 bases, leaving 9 bases between them. The CDR3 loop is CASSDPQAEQYF. DNA for the CDR3: TGTGCCAGCAGTGATCCCCAGGCCGAGCAGTACTTC.

The chain uses TRBV7-9 and TRBJ2-3, with 8 positions matching TRBD2. The CDR3 is 16 residues long. The ends lost 5 bases at V and 0 bases at J; junction bases unmatched: 7. From germline, CDR1 is SEHNR and CDR2 FQNEAQ (reference sequence). DNA of the CDR3: TGTGCCAGCAGCGAGAATAGCGGGAAGAGCACAGATACGCAGTATTTT. Protein product: CASSENSGKSTDTQYF.

The CDR3 sequence: CASSILGEVAYEQYF. CDR3 sequence (DNA): TGCGCCAGCAGCATCCTGGGAGAAGTAGCTTACGAGCAGTACTTC. The chain employs TRBV5-1 and TRBJ2-7; weak D call: TRBD2 (5 bases). Germline V CDR1 and CDR2: SGHRS, YFSETQ. Trimming removed 4 bases from V and 4 bases from J, with 18 bases in between. The CDR3 length is 15 residues.

In this sample, this clone turned up a few times. The CDR3, as DNA: TGCGCCAGCAGCCCAAACACTAACTCCTACGAGCAGTACTTC. Protein: CASSPNTNSYEQYF. The chain uses TRBV4-3 and TRBJ2-7; D is uncertain. There are 14 residues in the CDR3. V shed 4 bases and J shed 0 bases, with 10 bases lying between them. Germline V CDR1 and CDR2: LGHNA, YSLEER.

The rearrangement links TRBV15 to TRBJ2-3; TRBD2 matches 9 bases. Germline assignment: CDR1 LNHNV and CDR2 YYDKDF (reference sequence). This CDR3 comprises 15 residues. V trimming: 4 bases; J trimming: 1 base; junction bases outside the gene matches: 3. DNA for the CDR3: TGTGCCACCAGCACGCGACTAGCGGGCACAGATACGCAGTATTTT. Residues: CATSTRLAGTDTQYF.

This clone was counted a single time. This rearrangement joins TRBV5-5 to TRBJ2-5, with D possibly matching TRBD1 (5 bases). CDR1 and CDR2 (germline): SGHKS, YYEKEE (reference sequence). The CDR3 extends over 13 amino acids. V lost 3 bases to trimming and J lost 8 bases, with 14 bases between them. The CDR3 region has the DNA TGTGCCAGCAGCTATGGGGCAGAACCTACCCAGTACTTC. Its protein product is CASSYGAEPTQYF.

This clone showed up just a few times. This chain uses TRBV7-2 with TRBJ2-7; D not certain. Trimming shortened V by 4 bases and J by 7 bases, and 14 bases separated the two germline ends. The germline V gene has CDR1 SGHTA and CDR2 FQGNSA. This CDR3 contains 13 residues. CDR3 in amino acids: CASSYPPLLEQYF. The CDR3 nucleotides read TGTGCCAGCAGCTATCCGCCTCTACTGGAGCAGTACTTC.